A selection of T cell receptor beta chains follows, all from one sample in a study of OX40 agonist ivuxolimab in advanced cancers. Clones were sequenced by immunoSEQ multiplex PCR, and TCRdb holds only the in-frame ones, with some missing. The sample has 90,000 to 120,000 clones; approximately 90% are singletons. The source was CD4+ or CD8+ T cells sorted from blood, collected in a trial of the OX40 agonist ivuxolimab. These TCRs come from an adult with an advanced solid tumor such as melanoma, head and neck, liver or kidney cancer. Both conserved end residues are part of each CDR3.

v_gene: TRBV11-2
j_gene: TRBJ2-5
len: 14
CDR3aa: CASSLGNRGETQYF

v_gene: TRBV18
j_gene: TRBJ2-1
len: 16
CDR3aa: CASSQSGLTSGNEQFF

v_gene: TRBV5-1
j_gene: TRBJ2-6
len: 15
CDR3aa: CASGRAVSGANVLTF

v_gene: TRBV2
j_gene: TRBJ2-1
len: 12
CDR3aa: CASSPTSNEQFF

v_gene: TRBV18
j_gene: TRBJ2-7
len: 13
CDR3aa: CASSLLESYEQYF

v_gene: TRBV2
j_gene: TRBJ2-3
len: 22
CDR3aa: CASSEALPWTATSGRSTDTQYF

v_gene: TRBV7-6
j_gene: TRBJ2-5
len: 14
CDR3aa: CASSPRTGLETQYF

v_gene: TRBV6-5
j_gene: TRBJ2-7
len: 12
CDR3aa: CASSGSLGEQYF

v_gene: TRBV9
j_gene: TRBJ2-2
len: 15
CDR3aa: CASSPTRMGTGELFF

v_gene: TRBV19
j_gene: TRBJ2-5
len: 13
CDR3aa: CASSTLRGETQYF

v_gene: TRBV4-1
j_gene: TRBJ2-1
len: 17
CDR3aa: CASSQASLGLGYNEQFF

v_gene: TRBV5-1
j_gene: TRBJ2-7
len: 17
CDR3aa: CASSLISGTPSSYEQYF

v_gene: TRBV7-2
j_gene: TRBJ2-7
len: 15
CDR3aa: CASSFYGTSGNEQYF

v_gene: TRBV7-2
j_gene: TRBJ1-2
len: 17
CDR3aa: CASSLGRSGRANYGYTF

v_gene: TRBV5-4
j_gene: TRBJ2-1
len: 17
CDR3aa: CASSSNGRVDFRNEQFF

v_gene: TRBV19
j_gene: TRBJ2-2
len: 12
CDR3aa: CASTVQHGELFF

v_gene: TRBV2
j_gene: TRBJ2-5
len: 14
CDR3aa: CASSETLIQETQYF

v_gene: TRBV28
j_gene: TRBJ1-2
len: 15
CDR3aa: CASSLHSTRRYGYTF

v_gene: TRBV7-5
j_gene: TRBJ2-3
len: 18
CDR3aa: CARSELESFGGRGDTQYF

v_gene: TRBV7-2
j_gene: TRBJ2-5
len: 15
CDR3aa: CASSNTGTPQETQYF

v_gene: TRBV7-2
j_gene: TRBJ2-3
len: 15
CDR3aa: CASSASGGETDTQYF

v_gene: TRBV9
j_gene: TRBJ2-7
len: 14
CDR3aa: CASSPTTGGYEQYF

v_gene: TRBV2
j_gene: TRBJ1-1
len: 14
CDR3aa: CASSYLTGNTEAFF

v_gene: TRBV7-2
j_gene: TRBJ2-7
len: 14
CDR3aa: CASSQTSGRYEQYF

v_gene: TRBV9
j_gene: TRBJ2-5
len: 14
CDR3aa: CASSDRARGETQYF

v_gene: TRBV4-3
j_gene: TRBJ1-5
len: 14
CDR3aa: CASSQVAGDQPQHF